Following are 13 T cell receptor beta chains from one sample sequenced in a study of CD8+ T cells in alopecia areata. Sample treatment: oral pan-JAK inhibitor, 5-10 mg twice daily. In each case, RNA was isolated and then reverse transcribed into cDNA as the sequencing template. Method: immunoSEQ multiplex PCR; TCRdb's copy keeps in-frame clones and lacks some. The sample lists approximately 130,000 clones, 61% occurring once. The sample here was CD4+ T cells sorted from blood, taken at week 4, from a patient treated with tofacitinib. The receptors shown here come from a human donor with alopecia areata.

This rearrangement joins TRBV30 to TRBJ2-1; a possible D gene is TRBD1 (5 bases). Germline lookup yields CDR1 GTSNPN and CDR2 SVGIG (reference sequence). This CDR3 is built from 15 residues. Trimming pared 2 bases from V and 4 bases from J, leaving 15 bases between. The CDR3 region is CAWSRRQGLYNEQFF. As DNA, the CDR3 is TGTGCCTGGAGTAGACGGCAGGGTCTTTACAATGAGCAGTTCTTC.

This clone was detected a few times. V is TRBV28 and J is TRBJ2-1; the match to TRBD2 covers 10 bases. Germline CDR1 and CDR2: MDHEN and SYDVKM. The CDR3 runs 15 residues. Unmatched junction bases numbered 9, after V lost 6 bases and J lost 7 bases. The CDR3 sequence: CASSPASGSGNEQFF. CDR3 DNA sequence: TGTGCCAGCAGCCCAGCTAGCGGGAGTGGAAATGAGCAGTTCTTC.

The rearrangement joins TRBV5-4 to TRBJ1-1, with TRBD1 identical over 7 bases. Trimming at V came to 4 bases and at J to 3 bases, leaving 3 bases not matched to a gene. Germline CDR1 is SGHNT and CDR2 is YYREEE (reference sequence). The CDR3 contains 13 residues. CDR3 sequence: CASSLGTDTEAFF. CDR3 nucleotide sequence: TGTGCCAGCAGCCTGGGGACAGACACTGAAGCTTTCTTT.

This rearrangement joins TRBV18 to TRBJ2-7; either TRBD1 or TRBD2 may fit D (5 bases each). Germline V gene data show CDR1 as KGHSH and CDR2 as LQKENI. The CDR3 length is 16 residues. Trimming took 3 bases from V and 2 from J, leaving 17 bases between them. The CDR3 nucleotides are TGTGCCAGCTCACCCGCATTGGGGGTAGGAACCTACGAGCAGTACTTC. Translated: CASSPALGVGTYEQYF.

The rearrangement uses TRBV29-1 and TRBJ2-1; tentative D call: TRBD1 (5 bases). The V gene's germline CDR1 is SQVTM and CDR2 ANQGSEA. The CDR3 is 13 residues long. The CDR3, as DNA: TGCAGTATAGGCAGGGCGTCCTACAATGAGCAGTTCTTC. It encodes CSIGRASYNEQFF.

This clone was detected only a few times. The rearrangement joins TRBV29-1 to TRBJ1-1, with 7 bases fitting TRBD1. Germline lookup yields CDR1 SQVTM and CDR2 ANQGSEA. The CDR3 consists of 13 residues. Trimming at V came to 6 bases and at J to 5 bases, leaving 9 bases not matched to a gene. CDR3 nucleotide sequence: TGCAGCGTGACACAGGGGAGGGAGACTGAAGCTTTCTTT. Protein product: CSVTQGRETEAFF.

The CDR3 spells CASSVGTTGRGYTF. The CDR3 DNA follows: TGTGCCAGCAGCGTAGGGACGACAGGGCGGGGCTACACCTTC. The chain couples TRBV9 to TRBJ1-2; 7 nucleotides match TRBD1. The V gene end was trimmed by 0 bases and the J gene end by 8 bases; junction bases not matched to a gene: 7. The CDR3 is made up of 14 amino acids. Looked up from germline, CDR1 is SGDLS and CDR2 is YYNGEE.

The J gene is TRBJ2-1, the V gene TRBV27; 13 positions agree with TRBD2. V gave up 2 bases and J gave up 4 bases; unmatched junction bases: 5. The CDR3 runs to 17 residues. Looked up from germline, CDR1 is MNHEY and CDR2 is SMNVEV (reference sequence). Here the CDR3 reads CASSLRRTSGRYNEQFF. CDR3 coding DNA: TGTGCCAGCAGTTTACGGCGGACTAGCGGGAGATACAATGAGCAGTTCTTC.

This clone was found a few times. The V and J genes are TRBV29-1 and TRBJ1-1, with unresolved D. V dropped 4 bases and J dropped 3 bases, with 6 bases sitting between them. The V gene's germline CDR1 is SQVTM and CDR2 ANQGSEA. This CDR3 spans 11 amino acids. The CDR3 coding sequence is TGCAGCGTTGCTTACGACACTGAAGCTTTCTTT. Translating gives CSVAYDTEAFF.

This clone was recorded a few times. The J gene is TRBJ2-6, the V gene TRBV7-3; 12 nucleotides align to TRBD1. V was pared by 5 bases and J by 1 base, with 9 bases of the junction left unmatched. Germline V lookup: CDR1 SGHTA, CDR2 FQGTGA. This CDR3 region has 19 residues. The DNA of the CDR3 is TGTGCCAGCAGCCCCGGGACAGGGGGCTGGCGGTCTGGGGCCAACGTCCTGACTTTC. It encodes CASSPGTGGWRSGANVLTF.

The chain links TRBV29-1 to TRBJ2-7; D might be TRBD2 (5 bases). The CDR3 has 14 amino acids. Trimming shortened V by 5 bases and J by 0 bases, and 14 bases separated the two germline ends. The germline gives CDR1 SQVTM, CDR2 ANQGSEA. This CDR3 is CSVWTDTSSYEQYF. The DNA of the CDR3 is TGCAGCGTTTGGACTGATACCAGCTCCTACGAGCAGTACTTC.

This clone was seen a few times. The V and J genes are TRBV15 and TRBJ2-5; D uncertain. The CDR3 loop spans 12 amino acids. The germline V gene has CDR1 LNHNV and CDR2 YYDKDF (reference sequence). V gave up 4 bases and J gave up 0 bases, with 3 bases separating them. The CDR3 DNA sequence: TGTGCCACCAGCAAGTACCAAGAGACCCAGTACTTC. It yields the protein CATSKYQETQYF.

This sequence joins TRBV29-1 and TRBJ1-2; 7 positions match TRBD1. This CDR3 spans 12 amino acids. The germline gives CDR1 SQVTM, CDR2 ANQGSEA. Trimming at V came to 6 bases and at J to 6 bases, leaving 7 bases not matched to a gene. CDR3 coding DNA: TGCAGCGTGCCGACAGGGCCCGATGGCTACACCTTC. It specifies CSVPTGPDGYTF.